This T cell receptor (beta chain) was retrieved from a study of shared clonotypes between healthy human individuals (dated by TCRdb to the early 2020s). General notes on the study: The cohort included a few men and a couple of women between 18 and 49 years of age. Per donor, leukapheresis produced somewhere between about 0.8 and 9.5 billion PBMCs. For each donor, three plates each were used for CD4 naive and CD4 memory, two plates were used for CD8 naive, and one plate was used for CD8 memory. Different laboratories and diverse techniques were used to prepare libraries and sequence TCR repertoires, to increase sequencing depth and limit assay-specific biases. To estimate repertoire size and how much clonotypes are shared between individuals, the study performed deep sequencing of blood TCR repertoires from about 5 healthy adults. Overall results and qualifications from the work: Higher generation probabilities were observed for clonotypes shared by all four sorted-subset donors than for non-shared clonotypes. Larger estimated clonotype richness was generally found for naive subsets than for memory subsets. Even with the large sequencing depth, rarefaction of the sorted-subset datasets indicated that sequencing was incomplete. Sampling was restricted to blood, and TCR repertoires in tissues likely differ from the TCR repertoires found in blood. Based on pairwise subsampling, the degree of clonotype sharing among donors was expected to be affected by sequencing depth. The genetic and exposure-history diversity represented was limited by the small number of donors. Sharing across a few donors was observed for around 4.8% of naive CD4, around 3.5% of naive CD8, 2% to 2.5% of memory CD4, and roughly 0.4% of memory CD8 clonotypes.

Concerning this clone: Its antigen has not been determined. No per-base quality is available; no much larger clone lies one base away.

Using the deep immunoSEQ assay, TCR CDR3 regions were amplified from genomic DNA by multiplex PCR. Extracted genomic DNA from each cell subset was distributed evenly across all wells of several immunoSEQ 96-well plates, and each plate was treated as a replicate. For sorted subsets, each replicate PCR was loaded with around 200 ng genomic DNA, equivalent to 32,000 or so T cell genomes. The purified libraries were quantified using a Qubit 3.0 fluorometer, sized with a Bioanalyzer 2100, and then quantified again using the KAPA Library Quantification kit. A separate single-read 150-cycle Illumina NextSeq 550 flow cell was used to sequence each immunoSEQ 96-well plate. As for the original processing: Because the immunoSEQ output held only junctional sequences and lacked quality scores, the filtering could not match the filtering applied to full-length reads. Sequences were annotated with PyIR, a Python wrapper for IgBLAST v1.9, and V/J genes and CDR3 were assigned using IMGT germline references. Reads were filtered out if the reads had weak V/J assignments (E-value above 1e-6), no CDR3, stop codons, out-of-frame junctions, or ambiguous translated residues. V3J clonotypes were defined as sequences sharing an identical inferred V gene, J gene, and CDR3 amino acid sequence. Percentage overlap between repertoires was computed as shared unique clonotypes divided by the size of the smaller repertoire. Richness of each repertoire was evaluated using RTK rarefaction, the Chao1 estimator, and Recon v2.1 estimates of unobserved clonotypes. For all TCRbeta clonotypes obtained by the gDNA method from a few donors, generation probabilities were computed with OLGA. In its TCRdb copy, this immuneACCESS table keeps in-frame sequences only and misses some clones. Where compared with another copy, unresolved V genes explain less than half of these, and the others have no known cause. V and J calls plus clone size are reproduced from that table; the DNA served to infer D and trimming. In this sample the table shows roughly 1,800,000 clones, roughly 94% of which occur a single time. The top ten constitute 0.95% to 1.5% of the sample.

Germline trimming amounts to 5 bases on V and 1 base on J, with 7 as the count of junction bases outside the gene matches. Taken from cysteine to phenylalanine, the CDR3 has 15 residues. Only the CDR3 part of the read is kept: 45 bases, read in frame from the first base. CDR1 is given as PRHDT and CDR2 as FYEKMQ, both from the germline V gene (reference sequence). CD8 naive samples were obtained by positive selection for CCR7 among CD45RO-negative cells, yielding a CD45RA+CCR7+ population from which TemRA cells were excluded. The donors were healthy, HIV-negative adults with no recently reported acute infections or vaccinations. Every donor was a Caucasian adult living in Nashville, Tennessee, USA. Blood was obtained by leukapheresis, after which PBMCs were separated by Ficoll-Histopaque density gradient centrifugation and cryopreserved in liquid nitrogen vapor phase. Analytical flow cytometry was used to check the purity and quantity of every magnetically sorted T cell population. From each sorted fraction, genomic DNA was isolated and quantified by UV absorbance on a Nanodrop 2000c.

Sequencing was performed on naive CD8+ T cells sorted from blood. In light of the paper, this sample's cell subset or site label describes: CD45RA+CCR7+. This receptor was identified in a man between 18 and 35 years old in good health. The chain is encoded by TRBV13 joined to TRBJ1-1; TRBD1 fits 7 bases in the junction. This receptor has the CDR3 CASSGPGTANTEAFF. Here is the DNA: TGTGCCAGCAGCGGACCCGGGACAGCGAACACTGAAGCTTTCTTT.